This T cell receptor beta chain was found in a study of blood T cell repertoires in COVID-19. Study details: Material from acute and convalescent COVID-19 was sourced from the United States, Italy and Spain. The cDNA or gDNA used as material had been derived from T cells, B-cell-depleted T cells, or PBMCs.

This CDR3 spans 14 amino acids. The germline gives CDR1 LGHDT, CDR2 YNNKEL (reference sequence). Trimming took off 1 base at V and 1 base at J, with 8 bases between the two ends. Remarks on this clone: Other DNA sequences from this sample encode an identical CDR3 as well.

As processed by the authors: Reference gene primer amplification gave estimated nucleated cell counts. Profiled with immunoSEQ multiplex PCR; TCRdb holds only in-frame clones, not every one. V, J and clone size reflect that table, while D and trimming were determined from the DNA. There are approximately 72,000 clones in the sample; more than 75% occur only once, and roughly 13% lies in the top ten. The J gene is TRBJ2-7, the V gene TRBV3-1 (or the pseudogene TRBV3-2); D ambiguous. The clonotype originates from an older woman with acute or convalescent COVID-19. The source material was peripheral blood. The CDR3 bases are TGTGCCAGCAGCCAAGTGCGTAGTTCCTACGAGCAGTACTTC. It encodes CASSQVRSSYEQYF.